One T cell receptor (beta chain) is described in this entry. In this CDR3 the conserved last residue, phenylalanine or tryptophan, is missing, so a read error is likely. The CDR3 contains 15 residues. In germline, CDR1 is SGHAT, CDR2 FQNNGV. V lost 5 bases and J 0 bases, leaving 11 bases between the germline ends. These data are taken from a study of tumor-infiltrating lymphocytes in primary liver carcinoma. RNA and DNA were co-extracted from approximately 20-30 mg of unsorted bulk tissue. From 500 ng total RNA, TCR beta cDNA was generated with a primer in the constant region. Three rounds of nested multiplex PCR with slightly modified ARM-PCR produced TCR beta libraries. The first two PCR rounds used TRBV1-TRBV30 primers with a Cbeta primer, 9 to 10 cycles each. One entry per CDR3 protein results from TCRdb running MiXCR on the multiplex PCR reads. The table shows around 120,000 distinct CDR3 sequences, with 50% to 65% occurring only once.

J is TRBJ2-1 and V is TRBV11-2; D remains ambiguous. This TCR was recovered from a woman aged 55-70 years with primary liver carcinoma and hepatitis B virus infection. Sequencing used liver tumor tissue from sampling region 1. Described subset: tumor region T1, superior pole. CDR3 protein: CASSLLRSSYNEQFL. CDR3 coding DNA: TGTGCCAGCAGCCTGCTACGGAGCTCCTACAATGAGCAGTTCTTG.